This TCR beta chain was found in a study of blood T cell repertoires in COVID-19. Source study methods: Using reference gene primer amplification, nucleated cell counts were estimated. Sequencing was performed with immunoSEQ multiplex PCR; in TCRdb, only in-frame clones are kept and a portion is missing. V and J calls and clone size are copied from that table; D and trimming were computed from the DNA. Of approximately 60,000 clones listed, approximately 80% are singletons. This CDR3 is built from 15 residues. CDR1 is MNHEY and CDR2 is SVGAGI in the germline V gene. Trimming pared 2 bases from V and 5 bases from J, leaving 13 bases between. This clone has just a few counts.

This chain connects TRBV6-5 to TRBJ1-5, with D possibly TRBD1 on 5 matching bases. The clonotype comes from a man in his sixties with acute or convalescent COVID-19. Sequenced: peripheral blood. The CDR3 loop reads CASSYGDPGDQPQHF. In nucleotides, the CDR3 is TGTGCCAGCAGTTACGGGGACCCGGGGGATCAGCCCCAGCATTTT.